This entry is about one T cell receptor beta chain. No antigen is known for it. No much larger clone exists at a distance of one base, and base qualities are not known. The CDR3 regions of human TCRbeta chains were analyzed by immunosequencing. On the authors' methods: Repertoire TCRs were matched against a reference library of SARS-CoV-2-specific TCRs generated with the MIRA antigen-specificity platform. Breadth was defined as the fraction of unique TCRs that were SARS-CoV-2-associated, and depth was defined as the fraction of total T cells that were SARS-CoV-2-associated. Using the MIRA data, each spike-specific TCR was assigned both to the spike region to which the TCR was reactive and to a CD4 or CD8 class. Log10-transformed breadth and depth values were compared by one-way ANOVA with Sidak's multiple comparisons tests. As stored in TCRdb, this immuneACCESS dataset retains in-frame rearrangements with V and J assigned. A fraction of the clones does not appear; measured against another copy, unresolved V genes explain less than half of the discrepancy, and the remainder lacks a known reason. For V, J and clone size, that table is used; D and trimming come from the DNA. Present in this sample are 150,000 or so clones, about 88% of which were seen just once. In total, the top ten clones hold 5% to 5.5% of the sample.

The sample belongs to a study of T cell responses to AZD1222 COVID-19 vaccine (dated by TCRdb to the early 2020s). At the level of the whole study: Because spike-specific TCR depth and breadth did not differ between the two schedules, AZD1222 recipients who got a second dose at roughly 4 weeks were pooled with those who got a second dose at roughly 12 weeks. Trial participants were enrolled by age into 18-55, 56-69 and 70-plus year subgroups, with about 150, 27 and 61 TCR-sequenced participants respectively. A total of over 230 trial participants underwent TCR sequencing, of whom some 210 received two doses of AZD1222 and about 25 received two doses of the MenACWY control vaccine. The full study reports these points: Nearly half of unique spike-specific TCRs reportedly recognized epitopes outside regions mutated in the B.1.351 and B.1.1.7 variants. Because no day 14 peak-response samples were available, the repertoires could be characterized only after the peak T cell response. Most participants were white British and females outnumbered males, and the authors suggested that clonal diversity may have been underestimated. Conclusions about previously exposed vaccinees are limited, since just five or six AZD1222 recipients were seropositive for SARS-CoV-2 at baseline. The whole spike protein was spanned by vaccine-associated CD4 TCRs, and dominant responses were seen in regions 160-218 and 743-854. In the small 56-69-year group, the increase in depth fell short of significance, most likely because of low power. After two AZD1222 doses, spike-specific TCR breadth and depth were significantly higher than at day 0 and than in MenACWY recipients.

Here V drops 1 base and J drops 1 base, and the junction holds 0 bases not matched to any gene. Reading the germline V gene gives CDR1 LGHNA and CDR2 YNFKEQ. Its CDR3 holds 16 amino acids, cysteine through phenylalanine. The retained sequence is limited to the CDR3, 48 bases, with the frame set at the first base. The time point label for this specimen denotes: baseline before first vaccination. Vaccinee samples were obtained from the UK trials COV001 and COV002, which included a single-blind randomized controlled phase 2/3 trial of AZD1222 (ChAdOx1 nCoV-19) in healthy adults. Trial participant PBMC samples were collected at day 0 and day 28 after the second dose for TCRbeta chain sequencing.

The TCR originated in an adult in good health. Sequences were derived from peripheral blood, sampled on day 0 of AZD1222 vaccination. The chain was built from TRBV4-2 and TRBJ2-6, and TRBD1 aligns with 8 junction nucleotides. The nucleotide sequence reads as follows: TGTGCCAGCAGCCAAGGGACAGGGTCTGGGGCCAACGTCCTGACTTTC. It encodes CASSQGTGSGANVLTF.